This TCR beta chain was sequenced during a study of CD8 T cells in ankylosing spondylitis. Notes on the study in general: Enrichment of disease-linked clones was reportedly significant in matched ankylosing spondylitis synovial fluid. A TCR beta motif of about eight highly homologous variants seemed to mark ankylosing spondylitis blood.

Germline lookup yields CDR1 MNHNS and CDR2 SASEGT. The CDR3 runs 13 residues. The V and J ends lost 8 bases and 4 bases, in that order; junction bases with no gene match: 7. TCRdb processed the 5' RACE reads anew with MiXCR; each CDR3 protein has one entry. This table has around 320,000 distinct CDR3 sequences, less than 25% appearing once. This clonotype has a handful of counts. Antigen specificity is unknown. This receptor was taken from a female donor with ankylosing spondylitis or in good health (not recorded which). The chain carries TRBV6-1 and TRBJ2-5; TRBD2 agrees at 7 bases. Sequencing input: blood, either unsorted or a sorted T cell fraction (not recorded which). The CDR3 region has the DNA TGTGCCAGCCACCCCAGCGGGGTAGAGACCCAGTACTTC. Residues: CASHPSGVETQYF.